Sequencing of this T cell receptor beta chain was carried out in a study of Ad26.COV2.S vaccination and SARS-CoV-2 variants. As for the study in general: Administration of Ad26.COV2.S was intramuscular, either once or twice 56 days apart. Study results and limitations: Placebo recipients had lower spike-specific TCR breadth than vaccine recipients. Possible underestimation of total T cell responses by the TCR breadth and depth analyses was noted.

In the case of this clone: Its antigen remains unidentified.

Using immunoSEQ multiplex PCR, the repertoire was profiled, and TCRdb retains in-frame clones only, with some absent. The sample lists some 420,000 clones, 70% to 90% occurring once. Treatment in this sample: approximately 18 received Ad26.COV2.S at low or high dose, single or two shots; about 5 received placebo; per-sample allocation not given. Specimens were obtained on day 63 following the first vaccine or placebo injection. Its platform was an Ad26 vector, and its expressed antigen was Wuhan-strain SARS-CoV-2 spike. Germline V gives CDR1 LNHNV, CDR2 YYDKDF (reference sequence). The CDR3 contains 19 residues. Trimming removed 0 bases at V and 2 bases at J, with 17 bases between.

Sequenced here: peripheral blood, sampled in a trial of Ad26.COV2.S vaccine versus placebo. This chain joins TRBV15 and TRBJ2-6; the D is unclear. This sequence originates from a person aged 18-65 years who received the Ad26.COV2.S COVID-19 vaccine or a placebo. The CDR3 sequence is CATSRDAVDEATGANVLTF. The CDR3 region has the DNA TGTGCCACCAGCAGAGATGCTGTCGACGAGGCTACTGGGGCCAACGTCCTGACTTTC.